The T cell receptor (beta chain) under discussion was sequenced for a study of T cell responses to AZD1222 COVID-19 vaccine. General study findings and limits: It was only after the peak T cell response that any repertoires were sampled. Seropositive at baseline were only a handful of AZD1222 recipients. Elevations in Spike-specific TCR breadth and depth followed administration of two AZD1222 doses.

This clone has at least ten counts. The antigen remains undetermined. At the DNA level, this CDR3 is encoded by other sequences in the same sample as well. Repertoires were generated with immunoSEQ multiplex PCR, while TCRdb's copy carries only in-frame clones and drops some. The sample carries roughly 110,000 clones, approximately 89% recorded once. Germline-derived CDR1 and CDR2 are SGHVS and FNYEAQ. The V end was cut by 1 base, the J end by 6 bases, with 12 bases between. The CDR3 consists of 15 residues. Source: peripheral blood, taken on day 0 of AZD1222 vaccination. This clonotype originated in an adult in good health. The genes are TRBV7-6 and TRBJ1-4, with a tentative D call TRBD1 (5 bases). CDR3 in amino acids: CASSLGIGADEKLFF. CDR3 DNA sequence: TGTGCCAGCAGCTTAGGAATCGGGGCCGATGAAAAACTGTTTTTT.